This TCR beta chain was captured in a study of HIV-infected patients and healthy controls. TCRdb processed the 5' RACE reads anew with MiXCR; each CDR3 protein has one entry. Of around 62,000 distinct CDR3 sequences listed, roughly 21% are singletons. The CDR3 is 14 residues long. The germline V gene encodes CDR1 WSHSY and CDR2 SAAADI. V was shortened by 4 bases and J by 9 bases, with 13 bases between the two germline ends. The chain combines TRBV10-2 with TRBJ1-6; perhaps TRBD1 as D (5 bases). This TCR came from a human donor in good health. Sequenced sample: CD4+ T cells from blood. The CDR3 bases are TGCGCCAGCAGTGCCAGGGAAGGAGGTTCACCCCTCCACTTT. The encoded protein is CASSAREGGSPLHF.